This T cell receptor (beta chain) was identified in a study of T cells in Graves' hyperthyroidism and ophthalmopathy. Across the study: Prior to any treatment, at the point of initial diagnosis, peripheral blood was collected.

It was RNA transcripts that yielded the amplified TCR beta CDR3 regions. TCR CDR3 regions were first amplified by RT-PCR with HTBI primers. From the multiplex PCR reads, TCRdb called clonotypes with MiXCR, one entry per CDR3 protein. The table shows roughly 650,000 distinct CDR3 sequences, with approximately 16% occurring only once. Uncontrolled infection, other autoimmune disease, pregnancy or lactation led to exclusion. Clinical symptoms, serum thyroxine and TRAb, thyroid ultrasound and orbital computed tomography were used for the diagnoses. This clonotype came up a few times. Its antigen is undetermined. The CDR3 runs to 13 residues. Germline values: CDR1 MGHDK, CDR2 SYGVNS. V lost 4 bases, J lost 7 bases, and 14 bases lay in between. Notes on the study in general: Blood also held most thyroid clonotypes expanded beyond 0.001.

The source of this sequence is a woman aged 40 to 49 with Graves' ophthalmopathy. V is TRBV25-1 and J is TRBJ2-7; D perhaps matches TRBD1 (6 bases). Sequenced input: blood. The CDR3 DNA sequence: TGTGCCAGCAGTGCTGTGAGGCAGGGGGAGCAGTACTTC. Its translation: CASSAVRQGEQYF.